These T cell receptor beta chains were read from a single sample in a study of CD8 T cells in ankylosing spondylitis. TCRdb ran MiXCR on the 5' RACE reads and lists one entry per CDR3 protein. The repertoire holds about 480,000 distinct CDR3 sequences, with approximately 17% as singletons. Sequencing used blood, either unsorted or a sorted T cell fraction (not recorded which). The receptors originated from a male donor with ankylosing spondylitis. Each CDR3 is given with its conserved first and last residue. D genes are given only for firm matches. Rows may omit the clone size; those that give it use once, few, many or a size class.

CDR3	DNA	size	J	V	D
CASSFPGIGELFF	TGTGCCAGCAGCTTCCCAGGGATCGGGGAGCTGTTTTTT	-	TRBJ2-2	TRBV5-4	-
CSARTPDNQPQHF	TGCAGTGCTAGGACTCCGGACAATCAGCCCCAGCATTTT	-	TRBJ1-5	TRBV20-1	-
CASSRTSGRGFYEQYF	TGTGCCAGCAGCCGGACTAGCGGGAGAGGTTTCTACGAGCAGTACTTC	-	TRBJ2-7	TRBV7-9	TRBD2
CASSHIGPGGASEQFF	TGTGCCAGCAGCCACATAGGCCCAGGGGGCGCGTCTGAGCAGTTCTTC	-	TRBJ2-1	TRBV4-2	TRBD1
CASSGARSNTGELFF	TGTGCCAGCAGTGGGGCTAGGTCTAACACCGGGGAGCTGTTTTTT	few	TRBJ2-2	TRBV6-1	-
CSATEGGDTQYF	TGCAGCGCTACGGAGGGAGGAGATACGCAGTATTTT	many	TRBJ2-3	TRBV29-1	-
CASSRRQGVSGEQYF	TGTGCCAGCAGCCGCCGACAGGGGGTATCCGGCGAGCAGTACTTC	few	TRBJ2-7	TRBV7-9	TRBD1
CSAGRTSGGINTQYF	TGCAGTGCTGGTAGGACTAGCGGGGGGATAAATACGCAGTATTTT	-	TRBJ2-3	TRBV20-1	TRBD2
CASRTNAEYTGELFF	TGTGCCAGCAGAACGAACGCCGAGTACACCGGGGAGCTGTTTTTT	-	TRBJ2-2	TRBV4-2	-
CASSQRNRDRGYEQYF	TGTGCCAGCAGTCAAAGAAACCGGGACAGGGGCTACGAGCAGTACTTC	few	TRBJ2-7	TRBV21-1	-
CSARDQLLTNEKLFF	TGCAGTGCTAGAGACCAACTCCTGACTAATGAAAAACTGTTTTTT	few	TRBJ1-4	TRBV20-1	-
CSASSRGVAKNIQYF	TGCAGTGCTAGTAGCAGGGGGGTAGCCAAAAACATTCAGTACTTC	-	TRBJ2-4	TRBV20-1	-
CASSLKLSGSRVRMNTEAFF	TGTGCCAGCAGCTTAAAATTATCGGGCAGTCGAGTGCGGATGAACACTGAAGCTTTCTTT	-	TRBJ1-1	TRBV7-3	-
CSTVAGVGNEQFF	TGCAGCACTGTGGCAGGGGTCGGAAATGAGCAGTTCTTC	-	TRBJ2-1	TRBV29-1	-
CASSPERVGDTQYF	TGCGCCAGCAGCCCCGAGAGGGTCGGAGATACGCAGTATTTT	few	TRBJ2-3	TRBV4-1	-
CASSSRQGSSEKLFF	TGTGCCAGCAGCTCCCGACAAGGCTCGTCTGAAAAACTGTTTTTT	-	TRBJ1-4	TRBV7-2	-
CASSGAQGTGQPQHF	TGTGCCAGCAGTGGGGCCCAGGGGACGGGGCAGCCCCAGCATTTT	few	TRBJ1-5	TRBV2	-
CASSSGGPSPLHF	TGTGCCAGCAGCTCGGGGGGGCCTTCACCCCTCCACTTT	few	TRBJ1-6	TRBV5-5	-
CASSPAALGRNTIYF	TGTGCCAGCAGTCCCGCGGCCCTAGGTCGAAACACCATATATTTT	-	TRBJ1-3	TRBV12-3/TRBV12-4	-
CASSYTGTVNTEAFF	TGTGCCAGTAGTTACACAGGGACGGTGAACACTGAAGCTTTCTTT	-	TRBJ1-1	TRBV19	-
CAWSWEGLQYF	TGTGCCTGGAGTTGGGAGGGACTCCAGTACTTC	-	TRBJ2-7	TRBV30	TRBD2
CASSTGMSNSPLHF	TGTGCCAGTAGTACCGGGATGAGTAATTCACCCCTCCACTTT	-	TRBJ1-6	TRBV19	-
CASSDFKNTEAFF	TGTGCCAGCAGTGACTTTAAGAACACTGAAGCTTTCTTT	-	TRBJ1-1	TRBV2	-
CSARLPGRLNTEAFF	TGCAGTGCTAGACTTCCGGGACGGCTGAACACTGAAGCTTTCTTT	few	TRBJ1-1	TRBV20-1	-
CASRSGSQWDTQYF	TGCGCCAGCAGATCCGGGTCTCAGTGGGATACGCAGTATTTT	few	TRBJ2-3	TRBV5-1	-
CASSSQGDEQFF	TGTGCCAGTAGTAGCCAGGGAGATGAGCAGTTCTTC	-	TRBJ2-1	TRBV19	-
CSAKGNLGGTGELFF	TGCAGTGCGAAGGGCAATTTGGGGGGCACCGGGGAGCTGTTTTTT	-	TRBJ2-2	TRBV20-1	-
CASSGTRPGATEAFF	TGTGCCAGCAGCGGCACCAGACCAGGGGCCACTGAAGCTTTCTTT	-	TRBJ1-1	TRBV2	-
CASKKRQGPGNTIYF	TGTGCCAGCAAAAAACGACAGGGCCCTGGAAACACCATATATTTT	few	TRBJ1-3	TRBV12-3/TRBV12-4	TRBD1
CASTTGGRTEAFF	TGTGCCAGCACTACCGGGGGACGCACTGAAGCTTTCTTT	few	TRBJ1-1	TRBV6-1	-
CASTKTGNSPLHF	TGTGCCAGCACGAAGACAGGGAATTCACCCCTCCACTTT	-	TRBJ1-6	TRBV7-9	TRBD1
CASSLGQGYETQYF	TGCGCCAGCAGCTTGGGACAGGGGTATGAGACCCAGTACTTC	-	TRBJ2-5	TRBV5-1	TRBD1
CASSYIAGGPTDTQYF	TGTGCCAGCAGCTACATAGCGGGAGGGCCGACAGATACGCAGTATTTT	-	TRBJ2-3	TRBV7-2	TRBD2
CASSSAGLAVSYEQYF	TGTGCCAGCAGTTCCGCCGGACTAGCGGTCTCCTACGAGCAGTACTTC	few	TRBJ2-7	TRBV6-2/TRBV6-3	TRBD2
CASSEATGPAPQHF	TGTGCCAGCAGTGAAGCGACAGGGCCGGCGCCCCAGCATTTT	few	TRBJ1-5	TRBV2	TRBD1
CSVERQGSNEKLFF	TGCAGCGTTGAAAGACAGGGAAGTAATGAAAAACTGTTTTTT	-	TRBJ1-4	TRBV29-1	TRBD1
CASSLGPLSEAFF	TGCGCCAGCAGCTTGGGGCCGTTAAGTGAAGCTTTCTTT	few	TRBJ1-1	TRBV5-1	-
CASSEGLAGPYEQYF	TGTGCCAGCAGCGAGGGGCTAGCGGGACCCTACGAGCAGTACTTC	-	TRBJ2-7	TRBV14	TRBD2
CASSQRTGWENTQYF	TGTGCCAGCAGTCAACGGACAGGGTGGGAAAATACGCAGTATTTT	-	TRBJ2-3	TRBV28	TRBD1
CASSLDPGGWGTEAFF	TGCGCCAGCAGCTTGGATCCTGGGGGCTGGGGCACTGAAGCTTTCTTT	-	TRBJ1-1	TRBV5-1	-
CASSDGTLNQPQHF	TGTGCCAGCAGCGACGGGACACTAAATCAGCCCCAGCATTTT	few	TRBJ1-5	TRBV7-2	-
CSARPPGLNTEAFF	TGCAGTGCTAGGCCACCAGGGCTGAACACTGAAGCTTTCTTT	few	TRBJ1-1	TRBV20-1	-
CASSHALAGYEQYF	TGCGCCAGCAGCCATGCTCTAGCGGGTTACGAGCAGTACTTC	-	TRBJ2-7	TRBV4-1	TRBD2
CASSSRMGLNTEAFF	TGCGCCAGCAGCTCCCGCATGGGGCTGAACACTGAAGCTTTCTTT	many	TRBJ1-1	TRBV5-1	-
CASRNRRANTEAFF	TGTGCCAGCAGAAACAGGAGAGCGAACACTGAAGCTTTCTTT	few	TRBJ1-1	TRBV6-1	-
CASSLEGQETDTQYF	TGCGCCAGCAGCTTGGAAGGCCAAGAGACAGATACGCAGTATTTT	many	TRBJ2-3	TRBV5-1	-
CATKSQGSSYEQYF	TGTGCCACGAAATCACAGGGGTCGTCCTACGAGCAGTACTTC	few	TRBJ2-7	TRBV2	TRBD1
CSARKDNEKLFF	TGCAGCGCAAGGAAGGATAATGAAAAACTGTTTTTT	-	TRBJ1-4	TRBV29-1	-
CASSEGLAGGSDEQFF	TGTGCCAGCAGTGAGGGTCTCGCGGGAGGTAGTGATGAGCAGTTCTTC	few	TRBJ2-1	TRBV2	TRBD2
CSARGERHYEQYF	TGCAGCGCGCGTGGGGAGCGGCACTACGAGCAGTACTTC	few	TRBJ2-7	TRBV29-1	-
CASSLVVNTEAFF	TGCGCCAGCAGCTTGGTAGTGAACACTGAAGCTTTCTTT	many	TRBJ1-1	TRBV5-1	-
CATEDRGRDTQYF	TGTGCCACTGAGGACAGGGGGAGAGATACGCAGTATTTT	-	TRBJ2-3	TRBV10-3	TRBD1
CASRSGRGNTEAFF	TGTGCCAGCAGATCAGGGAGGGGGAACACTGAAGCTTTCTTT	-	TRBJ1-1	TRBV12-3/TRBV12-4	-
CASSSGTGSTQETQYF	TGCGCCAGCAGCTCGGGGACAGGGAGTACCCAAGAGACCCAGTACTTC	-	TRBJ2-5	TRBV5-1	TRBD1
CASRLAVTGELFF	TGCGCCAGCAGGCTGGCGGTCACCGGGGAGCTGTTTTTT	many	TRBJ2-2	TRBV5-1	-
CASSSLADGPIEAFF	TGTGCCAGTAGTAGCCTAGCGGACGGACCTATAGAAGCTTTCTTT	-	TRBJ1-1	TRBV19	-